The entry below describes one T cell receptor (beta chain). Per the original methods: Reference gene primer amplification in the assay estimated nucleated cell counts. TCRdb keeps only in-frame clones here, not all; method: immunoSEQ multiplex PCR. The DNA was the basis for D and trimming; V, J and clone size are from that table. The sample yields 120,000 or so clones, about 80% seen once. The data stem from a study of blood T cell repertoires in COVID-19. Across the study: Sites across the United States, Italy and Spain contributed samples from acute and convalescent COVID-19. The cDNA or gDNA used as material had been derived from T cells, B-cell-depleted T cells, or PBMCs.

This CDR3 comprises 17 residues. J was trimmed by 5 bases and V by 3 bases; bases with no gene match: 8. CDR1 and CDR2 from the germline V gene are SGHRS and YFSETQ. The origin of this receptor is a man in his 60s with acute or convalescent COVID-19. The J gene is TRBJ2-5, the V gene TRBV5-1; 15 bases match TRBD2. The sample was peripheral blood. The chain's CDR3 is CASSSGTSGRSRETQYF. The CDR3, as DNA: TGCGCCAGCAGCTCCGGGACTAGCGGGAGGTCTCGGGAGACCCAGTACTTC.